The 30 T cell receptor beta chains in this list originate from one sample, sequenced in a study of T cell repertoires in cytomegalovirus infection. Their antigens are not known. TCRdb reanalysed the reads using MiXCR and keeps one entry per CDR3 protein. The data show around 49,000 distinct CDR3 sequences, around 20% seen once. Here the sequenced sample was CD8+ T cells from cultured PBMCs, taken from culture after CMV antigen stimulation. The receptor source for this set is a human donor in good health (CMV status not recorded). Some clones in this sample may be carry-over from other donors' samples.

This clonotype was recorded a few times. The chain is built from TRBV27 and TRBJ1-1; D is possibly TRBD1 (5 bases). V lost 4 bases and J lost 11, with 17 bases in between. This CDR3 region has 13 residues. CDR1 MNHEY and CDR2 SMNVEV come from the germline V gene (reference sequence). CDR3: CASSSLPGPGAFF. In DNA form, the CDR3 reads TGTGCCAGCAGTTCACTGCCGGGACCAGGCGCTTTCTTT.

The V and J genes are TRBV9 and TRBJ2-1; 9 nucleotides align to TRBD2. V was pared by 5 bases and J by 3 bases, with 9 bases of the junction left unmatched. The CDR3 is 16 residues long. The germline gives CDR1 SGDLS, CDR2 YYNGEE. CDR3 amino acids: CASSPTLAGNYNEQFF. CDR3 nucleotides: TGTGCCAGCAGTCCTACCCTAGCGGGGAACTACAATGAGCAGTTCTTC.

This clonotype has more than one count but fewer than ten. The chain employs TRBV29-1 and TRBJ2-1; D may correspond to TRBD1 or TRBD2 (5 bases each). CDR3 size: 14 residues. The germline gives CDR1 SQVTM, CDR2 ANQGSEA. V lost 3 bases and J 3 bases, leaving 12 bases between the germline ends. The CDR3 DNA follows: TGCAGCGTTGAGGGGGTCGGGATCTACAATGAGCAGTTCTTC. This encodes CSVEGVGIYNEQFF.

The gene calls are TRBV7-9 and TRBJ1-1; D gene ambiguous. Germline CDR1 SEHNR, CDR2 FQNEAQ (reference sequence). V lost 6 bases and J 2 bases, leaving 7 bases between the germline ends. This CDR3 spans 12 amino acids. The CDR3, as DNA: TGTGCCAGCAGTGAGGGTAACACTGAAGCTTTCTTT. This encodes CASSEGNTEAFF.

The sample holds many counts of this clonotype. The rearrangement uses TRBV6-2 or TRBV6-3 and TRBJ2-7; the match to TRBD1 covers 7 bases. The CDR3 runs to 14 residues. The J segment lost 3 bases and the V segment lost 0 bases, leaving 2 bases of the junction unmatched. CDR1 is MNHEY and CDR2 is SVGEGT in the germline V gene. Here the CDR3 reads CASSYSQGDYEQYF. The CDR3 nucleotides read TGTGCCAGCAGTTACTCTCAGGGGGACTACGAGCAGTACTTC.

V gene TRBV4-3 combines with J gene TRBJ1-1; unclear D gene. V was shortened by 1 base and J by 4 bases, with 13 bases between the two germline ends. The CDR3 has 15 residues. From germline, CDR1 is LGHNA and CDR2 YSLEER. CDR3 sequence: CASSQGGRARTEAFF. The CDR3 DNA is TGCGCCAGCAGCCAAGGCGGTAGGGCCCGCACTGAAGCTTTCTTT.

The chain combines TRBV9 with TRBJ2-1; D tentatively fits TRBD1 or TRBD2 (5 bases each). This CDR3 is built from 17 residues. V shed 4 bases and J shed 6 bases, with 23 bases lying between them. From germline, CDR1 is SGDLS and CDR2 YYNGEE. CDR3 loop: CASSPPLGAPGANEQFF. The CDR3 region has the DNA TGTGCCAGCAGCCCACCCCTCGGGGCCCCCGGGGCCAATGAGCAGTTCTTC.

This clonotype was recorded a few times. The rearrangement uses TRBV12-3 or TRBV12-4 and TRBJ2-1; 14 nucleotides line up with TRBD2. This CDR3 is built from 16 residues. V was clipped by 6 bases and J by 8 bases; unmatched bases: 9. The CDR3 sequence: CASSRWTSGGRDEQFF. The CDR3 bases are TGTGCCAGCAGCCGGTGGACTAGCGGGGGGCGAGATGAGCAGTTCTTC.

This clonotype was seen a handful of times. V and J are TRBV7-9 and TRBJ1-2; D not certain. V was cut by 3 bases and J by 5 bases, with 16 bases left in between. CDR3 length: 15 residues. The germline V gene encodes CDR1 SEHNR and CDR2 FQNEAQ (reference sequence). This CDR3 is CASSLGGRQRYGYTF. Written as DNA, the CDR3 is TGTGCCAGCAGCTTGGGAGGACGGCAAAGGTATGGCTACACCTTC.

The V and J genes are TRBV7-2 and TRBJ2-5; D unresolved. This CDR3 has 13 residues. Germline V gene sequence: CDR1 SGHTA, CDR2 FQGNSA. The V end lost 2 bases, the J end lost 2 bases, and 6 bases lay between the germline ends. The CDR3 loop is CASSLFSQETQYF. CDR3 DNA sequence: TGTGCCAGCAGCTTATTTTCACAAGAGACCCAGTACTTC. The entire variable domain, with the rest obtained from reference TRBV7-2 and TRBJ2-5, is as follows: GAGVSQSPSNKVTEKGKDVELRCDPISGHTALYWYRQSLGQGLEFLIYFQGNSAPDKSGLPSDRFSAERTGGSVSTLTIQRTQQEDSAVYLCASSLFSQETQYFGPGTRLLVL.

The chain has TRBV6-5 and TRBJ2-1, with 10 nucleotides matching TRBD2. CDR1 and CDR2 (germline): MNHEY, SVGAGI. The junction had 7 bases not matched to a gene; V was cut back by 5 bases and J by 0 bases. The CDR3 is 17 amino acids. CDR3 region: CASSPWASGSSYNEQFF. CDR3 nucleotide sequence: TGTGCCAGCAGTCCGTGGGCTAGCGGGAGCTCCTACAATGAGCAGTTCTTC.

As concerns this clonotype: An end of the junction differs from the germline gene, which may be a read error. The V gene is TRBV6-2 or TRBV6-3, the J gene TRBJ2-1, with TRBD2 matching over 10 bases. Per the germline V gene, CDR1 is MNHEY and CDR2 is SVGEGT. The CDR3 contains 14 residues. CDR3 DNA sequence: TGTGCCAGCAACGTAGCGGGGGGATACAATGTGCAGTTCTTC. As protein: CASNVAGGYNVQFF.

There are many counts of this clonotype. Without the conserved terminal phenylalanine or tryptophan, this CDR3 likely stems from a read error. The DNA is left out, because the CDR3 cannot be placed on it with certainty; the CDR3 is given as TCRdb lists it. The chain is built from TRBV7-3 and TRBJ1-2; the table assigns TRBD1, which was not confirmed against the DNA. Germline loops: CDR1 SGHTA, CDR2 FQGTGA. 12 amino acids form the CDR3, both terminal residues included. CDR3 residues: CASHRPPGTDRC.

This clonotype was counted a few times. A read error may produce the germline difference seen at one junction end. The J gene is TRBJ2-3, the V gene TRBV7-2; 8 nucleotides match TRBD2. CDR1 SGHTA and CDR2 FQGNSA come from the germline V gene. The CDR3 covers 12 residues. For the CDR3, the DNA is TGTGCCAGCAGCTTACTCGGGACTAGTATGCATTTT. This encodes CASSLLGTSMHF. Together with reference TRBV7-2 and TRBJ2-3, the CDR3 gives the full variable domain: GAGVSQSPSNKVTEKGKDVELRCDPISGHTALYWYRQSLGQGLEFLIYFQGNSAPDKSGLPSDRFSAERTGGSVSTLTIQRTQQEDSAVYLCASSLLGTSMHFGPGTRLTVL.

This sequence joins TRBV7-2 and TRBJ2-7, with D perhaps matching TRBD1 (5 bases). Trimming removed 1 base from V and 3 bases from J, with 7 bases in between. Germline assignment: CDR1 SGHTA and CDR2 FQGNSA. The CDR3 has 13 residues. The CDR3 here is CASSLVGVYEQYF. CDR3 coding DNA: TGTGCCAGCAGCTTAGTAGGGGTCTACGAGCAGTACTTC. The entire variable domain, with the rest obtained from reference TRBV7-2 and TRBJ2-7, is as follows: GAGVSQSPSNKVTEKGKDVELRCDPISGHTALYWYRQSLGQGLEFLIYFQGNSAPDKSGLPSDRFSAERTGGSVSTLTIQRTQQEDSAVYLCASSLVGVYEQYFGPGTRLTVT.

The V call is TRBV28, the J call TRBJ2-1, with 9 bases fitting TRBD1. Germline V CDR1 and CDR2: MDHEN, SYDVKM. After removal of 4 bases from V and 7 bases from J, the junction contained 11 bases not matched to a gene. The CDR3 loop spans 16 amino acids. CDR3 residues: CASSWTGVLIVNEQFF. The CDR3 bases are TGTGCCAGCAGTTGGACAGGGGTCCTTATTGTGAATGAGCAGTTCTTC.

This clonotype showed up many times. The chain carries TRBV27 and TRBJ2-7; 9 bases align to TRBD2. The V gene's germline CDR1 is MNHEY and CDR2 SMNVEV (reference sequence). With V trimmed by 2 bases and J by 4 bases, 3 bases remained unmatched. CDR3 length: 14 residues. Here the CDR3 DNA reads TGTGCCAGCAGTTTAGCGGCGGGAGGGTACGAGCAGTACTTC. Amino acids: CASSLAAGGYEQYF.

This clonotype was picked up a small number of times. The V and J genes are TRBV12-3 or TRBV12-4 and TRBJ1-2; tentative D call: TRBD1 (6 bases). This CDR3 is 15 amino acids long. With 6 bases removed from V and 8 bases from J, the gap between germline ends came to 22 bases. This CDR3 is CASSYFRGGSQGYTF. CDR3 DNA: TGTGCCAGCAGCTATTTCCGTGGGGGCAGCCAGGGCTACACCTTC.

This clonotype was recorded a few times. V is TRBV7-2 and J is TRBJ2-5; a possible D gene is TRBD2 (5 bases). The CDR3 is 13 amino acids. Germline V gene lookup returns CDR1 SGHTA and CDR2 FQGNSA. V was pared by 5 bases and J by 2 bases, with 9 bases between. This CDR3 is CASSVDLQETQYF. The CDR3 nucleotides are TGTGCCAGCAGCGTGGACTTACAAGAGACCCAGTACTTC. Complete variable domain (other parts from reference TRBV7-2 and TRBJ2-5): GAGVSQSPSNKVTEKGKDVELRCDPISGHTALYWYRQSLGQGLEFLIYFQGNSAPDKSGLPSDRFSAERTGGSVSTLTIQRTQQEDSAVYLCASSVDLQETQYFGPGTRLLVL.

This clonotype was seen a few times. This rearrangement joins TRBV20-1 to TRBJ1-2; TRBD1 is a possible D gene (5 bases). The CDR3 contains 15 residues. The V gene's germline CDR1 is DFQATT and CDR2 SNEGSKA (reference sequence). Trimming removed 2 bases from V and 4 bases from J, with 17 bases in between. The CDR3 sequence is CSARSGPQPTYGYTF. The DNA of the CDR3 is TGCAGTGCTAGATCGGGGCCTCAACCCACCTATGGCTACACCTTC.

The CDR3 loop is CASSDPTGDKTEAFF. The CDR3 DNA is TGTGCCAGCAGTGACCCGACAGGGGATAAGACTGAAGCTTTCTTT. The genes are TRBV2 and TRBJ1-1; 8 bases fit TRBD1. Trimming removed 3 bases from V and 5 bases from J; junction bases left unmatched: 8. Per the germline V gene, CDR1 is SNHLY and CDR2 is FYNNEI. The length of the CDR3 is 15 residues.

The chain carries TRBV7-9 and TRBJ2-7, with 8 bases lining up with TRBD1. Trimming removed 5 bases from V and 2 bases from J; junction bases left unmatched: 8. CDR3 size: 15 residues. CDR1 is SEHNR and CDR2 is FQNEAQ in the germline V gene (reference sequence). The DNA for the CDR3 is TGTGCCAGCAGCCGTCCCGGGACAGGCCCCTACGAGCAGTACTTC. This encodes CASSRPGTGPYEQYF.

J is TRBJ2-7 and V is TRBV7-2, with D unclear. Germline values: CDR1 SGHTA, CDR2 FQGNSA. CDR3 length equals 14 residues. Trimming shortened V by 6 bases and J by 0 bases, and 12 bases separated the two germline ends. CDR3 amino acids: CASRASGNSYEQYF. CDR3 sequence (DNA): TGTGCCAGCAGGGCTAGTGGGAACTCCTACGAGCAGTACTTC.

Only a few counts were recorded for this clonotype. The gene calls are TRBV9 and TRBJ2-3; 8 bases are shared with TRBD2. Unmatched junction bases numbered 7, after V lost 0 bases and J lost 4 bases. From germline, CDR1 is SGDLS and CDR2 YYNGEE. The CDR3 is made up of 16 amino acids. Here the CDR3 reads CASSVAGGGSSDTQYF. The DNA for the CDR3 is TGTGCCAGCAGCGTAGCTGGCGGGGGGTCATCAGATACGCAGTATTTT.

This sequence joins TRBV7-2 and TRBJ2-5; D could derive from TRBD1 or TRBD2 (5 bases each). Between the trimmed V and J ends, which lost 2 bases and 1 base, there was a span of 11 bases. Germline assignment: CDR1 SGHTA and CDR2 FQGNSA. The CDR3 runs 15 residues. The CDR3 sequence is CASSLNRTPQETQYF. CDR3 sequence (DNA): TGTGCCAGCAGCTTAAACAGGACTCCCCAAGAGACCCAGTACTTC.

The CDR3, as DNA: TGTGCCAGCAGTTTAAGCAGGACTAATGAAAAACTGTTTTTT. Translating it yields CASSLSRTNEKLFF. The chain couples TRBV27 to TRBJ1-4; no reliable D call. Germline V gene sequence: CDR1 MNHEY, CDR2 SMNVEV (reference sequence). With 2 bases removed from V and 2 bases from J, the gap between germline ends came to 6 bases. This CDR3 is 14 amino acids long.

In nucleotides, the CDR3 is TGTGCCAGCAGCCTGAGGCCTGAGGGCTACACCTTC. This encodes CASSLRPEGYTF. The J gene is TRBJ1-2, the V gene TRBV7-2; no reliable D call. V lost 5 bases to trimming and J lost 8 bases, with 12 bases between them. CDR1 is SGHTA and CDR2 is FQGNSA in the germline V gene. This CDR3 is built from 12 residues.

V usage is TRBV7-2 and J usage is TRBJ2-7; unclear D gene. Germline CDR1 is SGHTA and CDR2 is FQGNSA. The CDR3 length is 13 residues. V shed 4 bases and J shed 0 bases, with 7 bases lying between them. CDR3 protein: CASSYWVSYEQYF. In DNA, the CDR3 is TGTGCCAGCAGCTATTGGGTCTCCTACGAGCAGTACTTC.

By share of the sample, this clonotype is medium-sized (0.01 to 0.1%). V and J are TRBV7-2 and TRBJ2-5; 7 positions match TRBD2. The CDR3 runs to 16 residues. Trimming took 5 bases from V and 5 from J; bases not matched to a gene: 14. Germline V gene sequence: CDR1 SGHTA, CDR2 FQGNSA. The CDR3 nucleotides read TGTGCCAGCAGCCAAGTCTATGGGAGGGCGGGCGAGACCCAGTACTTC. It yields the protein CASSQVYGRAGETQYF.

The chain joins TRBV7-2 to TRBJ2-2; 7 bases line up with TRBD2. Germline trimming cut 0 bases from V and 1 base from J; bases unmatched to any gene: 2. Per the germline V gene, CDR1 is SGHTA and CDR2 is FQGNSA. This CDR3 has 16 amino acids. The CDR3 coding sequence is TGTGCCAGCAGCTTAGCCGCGGGGGTGAACACCGGGGAGCTGTTTTTT. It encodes CASSLAAGVNTGELFF.